Following are 15 T cell receptor gamma chains from one sample sequenced in a study of γδ T cells in repeated Plasmodium falciparum infection. TCRdb re-identified clones in the multiplex PCR reads via CATT. Among 20,000 to 30,000 gamma-chain clones listed, about 3% were seen once. Flow sorting of PBMC yielded separate Vgamma9/Vdelta2+ and Vdelta2-negative gammadelta T cell populations for bulk repertoire analysis. Sequencing input: gamma-delta T cells from blood. These TCRs come from a pool of human donors (malaria-infected and uninfected, not separated).

The sample holds many counts of this clone. TCRdb's listed protein matches a much larger clone and diverges from this DNA's translation at residue 3, likely through a read error; the protein shown comes from the DNA. J is TRGJ1 or TRGJ2 and V is TRGV2. Germline matching of the DNA provided the J gene here, since TCRdb leaves it blank. This CDR3 has 14 amino acids. The germline V gene has CDR1 EGSNGY and CDR2 YDSYNSKV. The CDR3 sequence: CAAWDGPTYYKKLF. CDR3 bases: TGTGCCGCCTGGGACGGGCCGACGTATTATAAGAAACTCTTT.

By its share, this clone is large. This specimen includes other DNA sequences encoding the same CDR3. The chain couples TRGV9 to TRGJP2. The CDR3 has 15 amino acids. CDR1 is GITISATS, CDR2 ISYDGTV, per germline (reference sequence). The trim removed 3 bases at V and 3 bases at J, leaving 7 bases unmatched. CDR3 region: CALWEPVGSDWIKTF. CDR3 nucleotides: TGTGCCTTGTGGGAGCCGGTCGGTAGTGATTGGATCAAGACGTTT.

Concerning this clone itself: TCRdb's protein, taken from a much larger clone, differs from this DNA's translation at residue 7, likely owing to a read error; the protein displayed comes from the DNA. The rearrangement uses TRGV4 and TRGJ1 or TRGJ2. TCRdb leaves out the J gene; it was filled in here by matching the DNA to germline. There are 13 residues in the CDR3. J was trimmed by 7 bases and V by 5 bases; bases with no gene match: 11. Germline V gene sequence: CDR1 EGSTGY, CDR2 YDSYTSSV. DNA of the CDR3: TGTGCCACCTGGGGCCCTTCTAAATATAAGAAACTCTTT. Translated: CATWGPSKYKKLF.

This clone was seen only a few times. The protein TCRdb gives is from a much larger clone and does not agree with this DNA's translation at residue 12, likely a read error; the protein shown here comes from the DNA. The V gene is TRGV9, the J gene TRGJP1. The J gene, left out of TCRdb, was set here by checking the DNA against germline. The CDR3 is 17 residues long. CDR1 is GITISATS, CDR2 ISYDGTV, per germline (reference sequence). The CDR3 DNA reads TGTGCCTTGTGGGAGGTCTTTTCCCAAAGGACTGATTGGTTCAAGATATTT. It yields the protein CALWEVFSQRTDWFKIF.

This clone showed up just a few times. A far larger clone is only one base removed, so a read error is likely. This sample includes further DNA sequences coding for the same CDR3. The J gene has no call, while the V gene is TRGV9. The CDR3 sequence is 14 residues long. Germline values: CDR1 GITISATS, CDR2 ISYDGTV (reference sequence). In nucleotides, the CDR3 is TGTGCCTTGTGGGAGGTGGTACCGGGGTATAAAAAACTCTTT. Protein sequence: CALWEVVPGYKKLF.

In its sample, this clone was seen many times. One base separates it from a far larger clone, so it is likely a read error. The V and J genes are TRGV8 and TRGJ1 or TRGJ2. The CDR3 is made up of 11 amino acids. With 5 bases clipped from V and 10 bases from J, the junction kept 8 bases outside the gene matches. CDR1 VENAVY and CDR2 YDSYNSRV come from the germline V gene. CDR3: CATWGRAKKLF. The CDR3 DNA is TGTGCCACCTGGGGCCGAGCGAAGAAACTCTTT.

This clone came up a few times. This DNA's translation and the protein TCRdb lists, from a much larger clone, do not match at residue 5, likely due to a read error; the protein shown is translated from the DNA. The chain recombines TRGV9 with TRGJ1 or TRGJ2. The J gene, not given by TCRdb, was assigned here from a germline match of the nucleotide sequence. The germline V gene encodes CDR1 GITISATS and CDR2 ISYDGTV (reference sequence). With V trimmed by 5 bases and J by 6 bases, 13 bases remained unmatched. This CDR3 region has 14 residues. In nucleotides, the CDR3 is TGTGCCTTGTGGGGGGTCCCACTATGTTATAAGAAACTCTTT. It codes for CALWGVPLCYKKLF.

This clone was seen ten or more times. A far larger clone is just one base off, so this is likely a read error. Additional DNA sequences in this sample encode the identical CDR3. This sequence joins TRGV9 and TRGJP. The germline V gene has CDR1 GITISATS and CDR2 ISYDGTV (reference sequence). The CDR3 extends over 15 amino acids. The CDR3 nucleotides read TGTGCCCTGTGGGACCAAGAGTTGGGCAAAAAAATCAAGGTATTT. This sequence encodes CALWDQELGKKIKVF.

This clone was observed a handful of times. TCRdb attributes to this sequence the protein of a much larger clone, which differs from the DNA translation at residue 4; a read error is likely, and the protein displayed is translated from the DNA. The chain links TRGV9 to TRGJ1 or TRGJ2. TCRdb is silent on the J gene; assignment here came from matching the DNA to germline. Germline values: CDR1 GITISATS, CDR2 ISYDGTV (reference sequence). The CDR3 runs to 15 residues. J lost 0 bases, V lost 8 bases, and 13 bases had no gene match. The CDR3 DNA is TGTGCCTTGTTGGATGTCAATCAGAATTATTATAAGAAACTCTTT. Translation gives CALLDVNQNYYKKLF.

As regards this clone: The protein TCRdb gives is from a much larger clone and does not agree with this DNA's translation at residue 3, likely a read error; the protein shown here comes from the DNA. The V gene is TRGV2, the J gene TRGJ1 or TRGJ2. The germline V gene encodes CDR1 EGSNGY and CDR2 YDSYNSKV. The CDR3 extends over 11 amino acids. This CDR3 is CASWDGRRKLF. The CDR3, as DNA: TGTGCCTCCTGGGACGGGCGCAGGAAACTCTTT.

In its sample, this clone was seen many times. A far larger clone is one nucleotide away, so this likely arose from a read error. The sample has other DNA sequences that encode this CDR3 too. The chain has TRGV9 and TRGJP. No J segment appears in TCRdb, so it was assigned here by matching the sequence to germline. The CDR3 has 19 residues. The germline V gene has CDR1 GITISATS and CDR2 ISYDGTV (reference sequence). J was trimmed by 10 bases and V by 0 bases; bases with no gene match: 15. The CDR3 nucleotides read TGTGCCTTGTGGGAGGTGCATTTGGTGAGGGAATTGGGCAAAAAAATCAAGGTATTT. This gives the protein CALWEVHLVRELGKKIKVF.

This clone was found a few times. A far larger clone is only one base removed, so a read error is likely. The sample has other DNA sequences that encode this CDR3 too. CDR3 sequence: CALWEVESDYYKKLF. CDR3 DNA sequence: TGTGCCTTGTGGGAGGTGGAATCGGATTATTATAAGAAGCTCTTT. The J gene is uncalled and the V gene is TRGV9. CDR3 length: 15 amino acids. CDR1 is GITISATS, CDR2 ISYDGTV, per germline (reference sequence).

This clone was counted ten times or more. The translation of this DNA and the TCRdb protein of a much larger clone differ at residue 11, probably owing to a read error; the protein shown here is translated from the DNA. The V gene is given as TRGV4, and no J gene call is available. The CDR3 totals 13 residues. Germline V gene sequence: CDR1 EGSTGY, CDR2 YDSYTSSV. For the CDR3, the DNA is TGTGCCACCTGGGATGCCCGTTATTATAAGAGACTCTTT. Translating it yields CATWDARYYKRLF.

This clone showed up many times. TCRdb records a much larger clone's protein for this DNA, with a difference at residue 10 that likely arises from a read error; the protein given is the translation of the DNA. The chain has TRGV2 and TRGJ1 or TRGJ2. CDR3 length equals 12 residues. CDR1 is EGSNGY, CDR2 YDSYNSKV, per germline. CDR3 region: CATWDVGYKELF. Here the CDR3 DNA reads TGTGCCACCTGGGACGTGGGCTATAAGGAACTCTTT.

This clone has a count of ten or more. A read error likely explains why the TCRdb protein, taken from a much larger clone, differs from this DNA's translation at residue 5; the protein shown is translated from the DNA. The chain carries TRGV9 and TRGJ1 or TRGJ2. The J gene, left out of TCRdb, was set here by checking the DNA against germline. The CDR3 spans 14 residues. Germline V gives CDR1 GITISATS, CDR2 ISYDGTV (reference sequence). The CDR3 here is CALWKVHDYYKKLF. In nucleotides, the CDR3 is TGTGCCTTGTGGAAGGTGCATGATTATTATAAGAAACTCTTT.